The T cell receptor beta chain under discussion was sequenced for a study of T cell repertoires in cytomegalovirus infection. Study summary: CMV infection plus the matching HLA type was flagged by public TCR beta signatures. Study observations and caveats: The study found HLA-C-restricted CMV-specific TCR beta clonotypes dominating the ex vivo response. Individuals carrying CMV plus the relevant HLA were identified by cumulative frequency of public TCR beta families.

A single record per CDR3 protein comes from TCRdb applying MiXCR to the reads. The sample lists 60,000 to 85,000 distinct CDR3 sequences, under 25% occurring once. A note on this clonotype: Its antigen is still unknown.

CDR3 length: 14 residues. Germline values: CDR1 SNHLY, CDR2 FYNNEI. With V trimmed by 7 bases and J by 3 bases, 7 bases remained unmatched. This TCR derives from a human donor in good health (CMV status not recorded). Some clones in this sample may be carry-over from other donors' samples. Sequenced input: PBMCs, sequenced either directly or after in vitro stimulation (not recorded which). The rearrangement joins TRBV2 to TRBJ2-7, with 9 bases identical to TRBD1. As DNA, the CDR3 is TGTGCCAGCATCAATGACAGGGGGGTCTACGAGCAGTACTTC. Protein: CASINDRGVYEQYF.